Below, 31 T cell receptor beta chains from the same sample are listed, as sequenced in a study of OX40 agonist ivuxolimab in advanced cancers. Profiling relied on immunoSEQ multiplex PCR, and the TCRdb table lists in-frame clones only, not all of them. Of 50,000 to 70,000 clones in the sample, 65% to 85% were seen once. Sequenced material: CD4+ or CD8+ T cells sorted from blood, taken in a trial of the OX40 agonist ivuxolimab. Every receptor here comes from an adult with an advanced solid tumor such as melanoma, head and neck, liver or kidney cancer.

The chain employs TRBV6-1 and TRBJ2-1; 9 positions agree with TRBD2. V trimming: 5 bases; J trimming: 8 bases; junction bases outside the gene matches: 4. This CDR3 spans 13 amino acids. From germline, CDR1 is MNHNS and CDR2 SASEGT. CDR3 in DNA: TGTGCCAGCAGTTGGACTAGCGCATATGAGCAGTTCTTC. Translation: CASSWTSAYEQFF.

This chain uses TRBV6-5 with TRBJ1-1; 9 positions agree with TRBD1. Germline V lookup: CDR1 MNHEY, CDR2 SVGAGI. V was pared by 5 bases and J by 10 bases, with 11 bases of the junction left unmatched. The CDR3 is 14 amino acids. CDR3: CASSESRDRVAAFF. The CDR3 nucleotides read TGTGCCAGCAGTGAAAGCCGGGACAGGGTCGCAGCTTTCTTT.

This clone was found a few times. V and J are TRBV5-4 and TRBJ2-1, with TRBD2 matching 9 bases. Per germline, CDR1 SGHNT and CDR2 YYREEE (reference sequence). This CDR3 comprises 16 residues. The J segment lost 3 bases and the V segment lost 1 base, leaving 5 bases of the junction unmatched. The CDR3 DNA follows: TGTGCCAGCAGCTTGAGGGCTAGCGGGAACTACAATGAGCAGTTCTTC. Translating it yields CASSLRASGNYNEQFF.

This chain joins TRBV7-2 and TRBJ1-1; D unclear. CDR1 is SGHTA, CDR2 FQGNSA, per germline. Trimming took off 2 bases at V and 6 bases at J, with 19 bases between the two ends. The CDR3 runs to 16 residues. DNA of the CDR3: TGTGCCAGCAGCTTATCTGTGGGCCTGGGAACCCCTGAAGCTTTCTTT. This codes for CASSLSVGLGTPEAFF.

The rearrangement links TRBV27 to TRBJ2-3; maybe TRBD1 (6 bases). The CDR3 extends over 16 amino acids. Germline V gene lookup returns CDR1 MNHEY and CDR2 SMNVEV (reference sequence). The germline V and J ends were trimmed by 4 bases and 3 bases, with 17 bases remaining between them. CDR3 coding DNA: TGTGCCAGCAGTTCAATACAGGGTTACGGGACAGATACGCAGTATTTT. Its protein is CASSSIQGYGTDTQYF.

Only one count was recorded for this clone. The same CDR3 also results from other DNA sequences found in this sample. This chain uses TRBV6-1 with TRBJ2-2; 9 nucleotides line up with TRBD2. V lost 6 bases to trimming and J lost 6 bases; unmatched junction nucleotides: 23. This CDR3 is built from 20 residues. CDR1 MNHNS and CDR2 SASEGT come from the germline V gene. The CDR3 loop reads CASREQGGGGAARHPGELFF. The CDR3 DNA reads TGTGCCAGCAGGGAACAAGGGGGCGGGGGGGCCGCCCGTCACCCCGGGGAGCTGTTTTTT.

CDR3 nucleotides: TGTGCCAGCAGCTGGGAGGGGGTGAACTATGGCTACACCTTC. Encoded protein: CASSWEGVNYGYTF. The chain joins TRBV7-2 to TRBJ1-2; TRBD1 might be the D (6 bases). Trimming removed 4 bases from V and 2 bases from J, with 11 bases in between. The CDR3 contains 14 residues. CDR1 SGHTA and CDR2 FQGNSA come from the germline V gene.

This sequence joins TRBV14 and TRBJ1-4; D remains unclear. The germline V and J ends were trimmed by 4 bases and 4 bases, with 4 bases remaining between them. Germline lookup yields CDR1 SGHDN and CDR2 FVKESK. This CDR3 region has 12 residues. The CDR3 loop is CASSLGNEKLFF. The CDR3 coding sequence is TGTGCCAGCAGCCTCGGTAATGAAAAACTGTTTTTT.

The V call is TRBV6-1, the J call TRBJ1-1, with D perhaps matching TRBD1 (5 bases). The CDR3 runs to 14 residues. Looked up from germline, CDR1 is MNHNS and CDR2 is SASEGT. The V end lost 5 bases, the J end lost 3 bases, and 13 bases lay between the germline ends. The CDR3 coding sequence is TGTGCCAGCAGTAAAACAGGTGGCGACACTGAAGCTTTCTTT. This codes for CASSKTGGDTEAFF.

Remarks on this clone: Other DNA sequences within the sample encode an identical CDR3. This chain links TRBV15 with TRBJ1-4; 7 positions agree with TRBD1. This CDR3 is 14 amino acids long. The V and J ends lost 1 base and 4 bases, in that order; junction bases with no gene match: 0. CDR1 and CDR2 (germline): LNHNV, YYDKDF (reference sequence). Here the CDR3 reads CATSRGQGNEKLFF. CDR3 DNA sequence: TGTGCCACCAGCAGAGGACAGGGTAATGAAAAACTGTTTTTT.

V gene TRBV4-2 combines with J gene TRBJ1-5; D ambiguous. Germline V gives CDR1 LGHNA, CDR2 YNFKEQ. The CDR3 covers 14 residues. Trimming left V 1 base short and J 9 bases short, with 13 bases between. CDR3 in amino acids: CASSQGVLGGPQHF. The CDR3 nucleotides are TGTGCCAGCAGCCAAGGAGTTCTTGGAGGGCCCCAGCATTTT.

The chain uses TRBV27 and TRBJ1-6, with 9 bases aligning to TRBD1. J was trimmed by 9 bases and V by 3 bases; bases with no gene match: 3. Germline CDR1 reads MNHEY; CDR2 reads SMNVEV (reference sequence). CDR3 size: 14 residues. For the CDR3, the DNA is TGTGCCAGCAGTTTGGGGGACAGGGCTTCACCCCTCCACTTT. This sequence encodes CASSLGDRASPLHF.

This chain links TRBV19 with TRBJ1-2; 7 bases are shared with TRBD1. The V segment lost 5 bases and the J segment 5 bases; nucleotides outside the gene matches: 8. The germline gives CDR1 LNHDA, CDR2 SQIVND (reference sequence). The CDR3 runs 14 residues. The CDR3 protein is CASSGGTVRYGYTF. The CDR3, as DNA: TGTGCCAGTAGTGGAGGGACAGTTCGGTATGGCTACACCTTC. Full variable domain (remainder filled in from reference TRBV19 and TRBJ1-2): DGGITQSPKYLFRKEGQNVTLSCEQNLNHDAMYWYRQDPGQGLRLIYYSQIVNDFQKGDIAEGYSVSREKKESFPLTVTSAQKNPTAFYLCASSGGTVRYGYTFGSGTRLTVV.

V and J are TRBV7-9 and TRBJ2-3; 8 bases fit TRBD1. Unmatched junction bases numbered 5, after V lost 0 bases and J lost 6 bases. The CDR3 loop spans 15 amino acids. Germline CDR1 is SEHNR and CDR2 is FQNEAQ (reference sequence). CDR3 sequence: CASSLAGGQGDTQYF. CDR3 DNA: TGTGCCAGCAGCTTAGCTGGAGGACAGGGTGATACGCAGTATTTT.

This clone was detected only once. The rearrangement joins TRBV6-1 to TRBJ1-3; unclear D gene. V was pared by 4 bases and J by 0 bases, with 7 bases between. Germline V gene sequence: CDR1 MNHNS, CDR2 SASEGT. The CDR3 extends over 14 amino acids. DNA for the CDR3: TGTGCCAGCAGTGCAGGAGGCTCTGGAAACACCATATATTTT. This gives the protein CASSAGGSGNTIYF.

The V and J genes are TRBV11-2 and TRBJ2-1; 9 nucleotides match TRBD2. The junction had 8 bases not matched to a gene; V was cut back by 4 bases and J by 1 base. Germline V CDR1 and CDR2: SGHAT, FQNNGV. The CDR3 runs to 17 residues. The CDR3 DNA reads as TGTGCCAGCAGCTCGCCGGGACTAGCTTTATCCTACAATGAGCAGTTCTTC. Its translation is CASSSPGLALSYNEQFF.

The sample holds one count of this clone. The rearrangement links TRBV5-4 to TRBJ2-2; the D is unclear. CDR3 length: 13 residues. V lost 3 bases and J 8 bases, leaving 11 bases between the germline ends. Germline CDR1 SGHNT, CDR2 YYREEE (reference sequence). CDR3 loop: CASSSGYNGELFF. CDR3 bases: TGTGCCAGCAGCTCCGGCTATAATGGGGAGCTGTTTTTT.

This chain connects TRBV5-6 to TRBJ2-1; 7 positions match TRBD1. J was trimmed by 9 bases and V by 4 bases; bases with no gene match: 4. Germline V gene lookup returns CDR1 SGHDT and CDR2 YYEEEE. The CDR3 runs to 12 residues. The CDR3 DNA is TGTGCCAGCAGCGGGACAGCTTCTGAGCAGTTCTTC. Its translation: CASSGTASEQFF. Filled out from reference TRBV5-6 and TRBJ2-1, the complete variable domain reads DAGVTQSPTHLIKTRGQQVTLRCSPKSGHDTVSWYQQALGQGPQFIFQYYEEEERQRGNFPDRFSGHQFPNYSSELNVNALLLGDSALYLCASSGTASEQFFGPGTRLTVL.

The chain recombines TRBV19 with TRBJ2-1; TRBD2 matches at 8 bases. The J segment lost 4 bases and the V segment lost 4 bases, leaving 3 bases of the junction unmatched. CDR3 size: 14 residues. Germline-derived CDR1 and CDR2 are LNHDA and SQIVND (reference sequence). For the CDR3, the DNA is TGTGCCAGTAGTAAAGGACTAGCTTACAATGAGCAGTTCTTC. As protein: CASSKGLAYNEQFF.

V usage is TRBV5-4 and J usage is TRBJ1-2, with TRBD1 as a possible D gene (6 bases). Trimming stripped 4 bases from V and 7 bases from J, with 14 bases between. Germline CDR1 SGHNT, CDR2 YYREEE (reference sequence). The CDR3 has 13 amino acids. The CDR3: CASSHDRFRGYTF. The CDR3 coding sequence is TGTGCCAGCAGCCATGACAGGTTCCGTGGCTACACCTTC.

The chain is built from TRBV19 and TRBJ1-2; no definite D call. The germline V gene encodes CDR1 LNHDA and CDR2 SQIVND (reference sequence). V was shortened by 6 bases and J by 4 bases, with 9 bases between the two germline ends. This CDR3 comprises 12 residues. The CDR3 nucleotides are TGTGCCAGTAGCCCCCTGGCCTATGGCTACACCTTC. This gives the protein CASSPLAYGYTF.

The chain couples TRBV4-2 to TRBJ2-3, with 11 nucleotides matching TRBD2. This CDR3 contains 18 residues. The germline CDR1 and CDR2 sequences are LGHNA and YNFKEQ. Germline trimming cut 2 bases from V and 4 bases from J; bases unmatched to any gene: 11. CDR3: CASSQQYDSGGAPDTQYF. The CDR3 DNA sequence: TGTGCCAGCAGCCAACAATACGATAGCGGGGGGGCCCCAGATACGCAGTATTTT.

The chain recombines TRBV18 with TRBJ1-5; D may be TRBD1 (5 bases). Trimming stripped 3 bases from V and 9 bases from J, with 15 bases between. The CDR3 length is 14 residues. Germline V lookup: CDR1 KGHSH, CDR2 LQKENI. In DNA form, the CDR3 reads TGTGCCAGCTCACCCGGGGGAAGAGAGGGGCCCCAGCATTTT. This encodes CASSPGGREGPQHF.

This chain links TRBV7-9 with TRBJ1-2; perhaps TRBD1 as D (5 bases). V lost 2 bases and J lost 7, with 17 bases in between. Germline CDR1 and CDR2: SEHNR and FQNEAQ (reference sequence). CDR3 size: 15 residues. The CDR3 sequence is CASSLSVQGPIGYTF. The CDR3 nucleotides are TGTGCCAGCAGCTTATCTGTGCAGGGACCAATTGGCTACACCTTC.

The chain uses TRBV5-4 and TRBJ1-6; D gene ambiguous. CDR1 and CDR2 from the germline V gene are SGHNT and YYREEE (reference sequence). The CDR3 spans 16 residues. V dropped 1 base and J dropped 7 bases, with 15 bases sitting between them. This chain's CDR3 is CASSLSSNLRNSPLHF. The DNA for the CDR3 is TGTGCCAGCAGCTTGTCCTCGAACCTACGCAATTCACCCCTCCACTTT.

The chain combines TRBV15 with TRBJ2-2, with a possible D match to TRBD1 (5 bases). The V end lost 0 bases, the J end lost 1 base, and 9 bases lay between the germline ends. Germline V gives CDR1 LNHNV, CDR2 YYDKDF (reference sequence). CDR3 length equals 16 residues. The CDR3 bases are TGTGCCACCAGCAGAGATAGGGGCAGGAACACCGGGGAGCTGTTTTTT. Translated, it gives CATSRDRGRNTGELFF. Full variable domain (outside the CDR3, taken from reference TRBV15 and TRBJ2-2): DAMVIQNPRYQVTQFGKPVTLSCSQTLNHNVMYWYQQKSSQAPKLLFHYYDKDFNNEADTPDNFQSRRPNTSFCFLDIRSPGLGDTAMYLCATSRDRGRNTGELFFGEGSRLTVL.

This clone appeared a single time. The chain uses TRBV7-3 and TRBJ1-1; no clear D gene. The germline V gene has CDR1 SGHTA and CDR2 FQGTGA. The CDR3 is 12 residues long. V lost 3 bases, J lost 0 bases, and 2 bases lay in between. CDR3 sequence (DNA): TGTGCCAGCAGCTTTGTGAACACTGAAGCTTTCTTT. This gives the protein CASSFVNTEAFF.

As DNA, the CDR3 is TGTGCCAGCAGTTACTCGGAGGGGGACACTGAAGCTTTCTTT. It specifies CASSYSEGDTEAFF. J is TRBJ1-1 and V is TRBV6-5; tentative D call: TRBD1 (6 bases). The CDR3 extends over 14 amino acids. The germline V gene has CDR1 MNHEY and CDR2 SVGAGI. V was trimmed by 0 bases and J by 3 bases, leaving 8 bases between them.

This rearrangement joins TRBV5-4 to TRBJ1-6; TRBD1 matches at 8 bases. Losses at the gene ends were 4 bases for V and 7 bases for J; bases not matched to a gene: 4. The CDR3 contains 14 residues. Germline V gives CDR1 SGHNT, CDR2 YYREEE (reference sequence). The CDR3: CASSPGGINSPLHF. CDR3 bases: TGTGCCAGCAGCCCAGGGGGCATAAATTCACCCCTCCACTTT.

The genes are TRBV4-1 and TRBJ1-1, with D maybe TRBD1 (5 bases). CDR1 is MGHRA and CDR2 is YSYEKL in the germline V gene. Trimming stripped 0 bases from V and 6 bases from J, with 20 bases between. The CDR3 is 17 amino acids. For the CDR3, the DNA is TGCGCCAGCAGCCAAGATCCCTTTTCAGGGTTGTTCGCTGAAGCTTTCTTT. Its protein product is CASSQDPFSGLFAEAFF.

The genes are TRBV7-8 and TRBJ1-5; D might be TRBD1 (6 bases). The CDR3 has 16 residues. CDR1 and CDR2 (germline): SGHVS, FQNEAQ. Trimming shortened V by 5 bases and J by 1 base, and 15 bases separated the two germline ends. The CDR3 DNA follows: TGTGCCAGCAGCCCTCGACGGGACATAAGCAATCAGCCCCAGCATTTT. Encoded protein: CASSPRRDISNQPQHF.